This passage covers 3 T cell receptor beta chains from one sample sequenced in a study of tumor and adjacent non-tumor tissue in lung cancer. A modified ARM-PCR protocol with three rounds of nested PCR amplified TCRbeta. TCRdb fed the multiplex PCR reads into MiXCR, producing one record per CDR3 protein. Counted here are 69,000 or so distinct CDR3 sequences, around three quarters occurring once; the ten biggest clones make up 25% to 30%. RNA was extracted from bulk tissue without any cell sorting. Sequences were obtained from lung tumor tissue. These receptors were obtained from a man aged 55 to 70 with non-small cell lung cancer.

Comment on this clonotype: Germline and junction disagree at one end, which may indicate a read error. The CDR3: CASSQPRGSRLAGLLQYNEPFF. The CDR3 DNA reads as TGTGCCAGCAGCCAGCCCCGGGGATCGAGGTTAGCGGGTCTGCTCCAATACAATGAGCCGTTCTTC. V is TRBV5-6 and J is TRBJ2-1; 7 bases align to TRBD2. Germline CDR1 reads SGHDT; CDR2 reads YYEEEE. This CDR3 is built from 22 residues.

This clonotype was counted a few times. No conserved phenylalanine or tryptophan is present at the end of the CDR3, so a read error is the likely explanation. The rearrangement links TRBV28 to TRBJ2-7, with D unclear. CDR3 size: 14 residues. V dropped 3 bases and J dropped 4 bases, with 13 bases sitting between them. CDR1 MDHEN and CDR2 SYDVKM come from the germline V gene. CDR3: CASSLRSLPYEQYL. DNA of the CDR3: TGTGCCAGCAGTTTGCGGTCCCTCCCATACGAGCAGTACCTC.

About this clonotype: The junction departs from germline at one end; a sequencing error may be responsible. V and J are TRBV6-5 and TRBJ1-5; D gene uncertain. Germline V gene data show CDR1 as MNHEY and CDR2 as SVGAGI. This CDR3 is 15 amino acids long. The CDR3 loop is CASSYGEGGNQPQNF. The CDR3 DNA follows: TGTGCCAGCAGTTATGGGGAGGGTGGCAATCAGCCCCAGAATTTT.